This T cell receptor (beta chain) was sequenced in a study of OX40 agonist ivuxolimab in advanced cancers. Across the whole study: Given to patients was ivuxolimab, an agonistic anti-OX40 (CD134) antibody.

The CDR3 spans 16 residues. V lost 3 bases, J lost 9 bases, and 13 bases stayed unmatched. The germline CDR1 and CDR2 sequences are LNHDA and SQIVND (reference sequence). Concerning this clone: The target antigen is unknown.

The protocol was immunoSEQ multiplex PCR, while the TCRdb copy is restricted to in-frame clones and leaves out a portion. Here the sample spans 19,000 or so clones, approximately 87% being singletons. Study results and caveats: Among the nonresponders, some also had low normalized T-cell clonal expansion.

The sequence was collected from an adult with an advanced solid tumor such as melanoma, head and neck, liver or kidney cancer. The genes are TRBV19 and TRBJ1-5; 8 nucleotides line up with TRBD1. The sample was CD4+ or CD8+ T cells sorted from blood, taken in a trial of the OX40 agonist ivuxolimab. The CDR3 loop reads CASSMVRMTRGPPQHF. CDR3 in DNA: TGTGCCAGTAGTATGGTGCGTATGACCAGGGGGCCGCCCCAGCATTTT. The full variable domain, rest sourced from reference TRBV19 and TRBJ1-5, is DGGITQSPKYLFRKEGQNVTLSCEQNLNHDAMYWYRQDPGQGLRLIYYSQIVNDFQKGDIAEGYSVSREKKESFPLTVTSAQKNPTAFYLCASSMVRMTRGPPQHFGDGTRLSIL.